This entry concerns a single T cell receptor beta chain. Germline V CDR1 and CDR2: GTSNPN, SVGIG (reference sequence). The V end was cut by 2 bases, the J end by 0 bases, with 8 bases between. CDR3 length equals 14 residues. The entry originates in a study of CD8+CD57+ T cells in acquired aplastic anemia. Study-wide background: The sorted CD4+ and CD8+ cells yielded an average roughly 3 ug of DNA. On average, healthy donors gave around 10 million reads for CD4+ cells.

The use of genomic DNA as template underpinned the TCR beta VDJ and CDR3 profiling. Using its own MiXCR run on the reads, TCRdb lists one record per CDR3 protein. The data show about 130,000 distinct CDR3 sequences, around 50% seen once. The sequenced sample was sorted CD4+, CD8+, or CD8+CD57+ T cells (not recorded which) from PBMCs. The TCR originated in a human donor in good health, serving as a control. This sequence joins TRBV30 and TRBJ2-1; D unclear. The CDR3 loop reads CAWSKRVSYNEQFF. As DNA, the CDR3 is TGTGCCTGGAGTAAAAGGGTCTCCTACAATGAGCAGTTCTTC.